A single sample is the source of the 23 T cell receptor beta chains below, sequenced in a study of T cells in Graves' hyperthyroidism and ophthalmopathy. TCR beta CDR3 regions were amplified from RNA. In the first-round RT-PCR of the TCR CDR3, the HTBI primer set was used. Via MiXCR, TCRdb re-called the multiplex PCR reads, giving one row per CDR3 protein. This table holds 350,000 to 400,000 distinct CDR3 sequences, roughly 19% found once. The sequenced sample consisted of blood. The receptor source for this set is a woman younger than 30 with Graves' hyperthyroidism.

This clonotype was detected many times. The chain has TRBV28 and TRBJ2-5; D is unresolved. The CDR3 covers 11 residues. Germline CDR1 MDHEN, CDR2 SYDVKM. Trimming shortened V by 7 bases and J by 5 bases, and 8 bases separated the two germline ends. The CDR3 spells CASKLTETQYF. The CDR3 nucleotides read TGTGCCAGCAAGCTTACTGAGACCCAGTACTTC.

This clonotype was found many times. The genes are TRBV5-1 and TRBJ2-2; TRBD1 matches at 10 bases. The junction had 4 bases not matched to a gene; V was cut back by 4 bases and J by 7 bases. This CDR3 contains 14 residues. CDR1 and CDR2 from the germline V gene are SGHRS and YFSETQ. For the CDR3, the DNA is TGCGCCAGCAGCCCCGGACAGGGGGACGGGGAGCTGTTTTTT. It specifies CASSPGQGDGELFF.

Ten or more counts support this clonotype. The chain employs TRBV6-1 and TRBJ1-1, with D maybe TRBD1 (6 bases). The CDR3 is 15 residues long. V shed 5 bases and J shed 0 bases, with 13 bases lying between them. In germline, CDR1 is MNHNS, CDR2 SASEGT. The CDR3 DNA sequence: TGTGCCAGCAGTACAACAGGGACTATGAACACTGAAGCTTTCTTT. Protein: CASSTTGTMNTEAFF.

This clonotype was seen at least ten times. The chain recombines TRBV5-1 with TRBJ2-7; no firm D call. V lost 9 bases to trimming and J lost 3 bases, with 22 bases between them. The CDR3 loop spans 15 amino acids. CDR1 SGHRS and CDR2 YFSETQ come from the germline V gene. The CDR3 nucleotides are TGCGCCACCCGCCCGTGGAGCCAAGGCGTCTACGAGCAGTACTTC. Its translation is CATRPWSQGVYEQYF.

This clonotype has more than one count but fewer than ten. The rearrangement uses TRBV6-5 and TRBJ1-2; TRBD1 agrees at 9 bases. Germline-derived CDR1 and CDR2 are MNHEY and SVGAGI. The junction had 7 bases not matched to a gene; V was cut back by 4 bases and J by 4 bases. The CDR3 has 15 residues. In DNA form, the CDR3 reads TGTGCCAGCAGTTGGGGGACAGGGTCACCCTATGGCTACACCTTC. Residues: CASSWGTGSPYGYTF.

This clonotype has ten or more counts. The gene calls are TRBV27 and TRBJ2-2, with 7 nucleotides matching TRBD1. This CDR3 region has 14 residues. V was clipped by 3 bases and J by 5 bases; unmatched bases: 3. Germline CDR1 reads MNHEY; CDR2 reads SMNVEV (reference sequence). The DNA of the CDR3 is TGTGCCAGCAGTTTGACAGGGCGAACCGGGGAGCTGTTTTTT. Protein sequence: CASSLTGRTGELFF.

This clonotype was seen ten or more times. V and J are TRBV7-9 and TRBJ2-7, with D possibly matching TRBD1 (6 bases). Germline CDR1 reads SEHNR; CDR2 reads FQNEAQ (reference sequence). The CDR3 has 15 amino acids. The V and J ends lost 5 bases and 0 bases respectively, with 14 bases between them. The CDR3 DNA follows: TGTGCCAGCAGCCCTCAGGGGCCCTACTCCTACGAGCAGTACTTC. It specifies CASSPQGPYSYEQYF.

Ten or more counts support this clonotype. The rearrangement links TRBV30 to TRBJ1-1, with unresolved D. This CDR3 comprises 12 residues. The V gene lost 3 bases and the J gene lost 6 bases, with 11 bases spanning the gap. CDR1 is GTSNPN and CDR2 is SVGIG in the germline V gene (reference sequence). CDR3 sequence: CAWRVQRPEAFF. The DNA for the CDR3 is TGTGCCTGGAGGGTACAGCGGCCTGAAGCTTTCTTT.

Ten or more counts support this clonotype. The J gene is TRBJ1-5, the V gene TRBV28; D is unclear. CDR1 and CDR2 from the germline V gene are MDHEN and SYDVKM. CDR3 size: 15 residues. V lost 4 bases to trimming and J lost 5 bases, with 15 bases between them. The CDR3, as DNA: TGTGCCAGCAGTTCAGGTAGGGCTAGGGATCAGCCCCAGCATTTT. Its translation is CASSSGRARDQPQHF.

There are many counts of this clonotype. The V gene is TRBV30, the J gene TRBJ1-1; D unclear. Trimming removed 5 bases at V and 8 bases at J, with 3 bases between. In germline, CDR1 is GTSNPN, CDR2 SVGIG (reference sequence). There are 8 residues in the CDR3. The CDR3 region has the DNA TGTGCCTGGGGAGAAGCTTTCTTT. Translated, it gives CAWGEAFF.

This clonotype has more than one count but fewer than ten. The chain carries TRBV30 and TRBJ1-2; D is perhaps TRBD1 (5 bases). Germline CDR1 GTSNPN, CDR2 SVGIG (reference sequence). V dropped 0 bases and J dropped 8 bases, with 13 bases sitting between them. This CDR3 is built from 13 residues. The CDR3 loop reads CAWSVGALWGYTF. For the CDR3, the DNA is TGTGCCTGGAGTGTAGGGGCCCTATGGGGCTACACCTTC.

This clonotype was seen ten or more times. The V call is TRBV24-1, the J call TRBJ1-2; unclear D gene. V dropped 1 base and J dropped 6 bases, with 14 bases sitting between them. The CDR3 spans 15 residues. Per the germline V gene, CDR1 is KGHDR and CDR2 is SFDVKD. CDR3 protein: CATSDFASEIDGYTF. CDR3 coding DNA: TGTGCCACCAGTGATTTTGCGAGCGAGATTGATGGCTACACCTTC.

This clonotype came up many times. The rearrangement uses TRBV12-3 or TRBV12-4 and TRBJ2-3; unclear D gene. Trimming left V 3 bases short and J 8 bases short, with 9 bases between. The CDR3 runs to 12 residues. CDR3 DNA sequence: TGTGCCAGCAGTTTTTCCGCAGCTACGCAGTATTTT. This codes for CASSFSAATQYF.

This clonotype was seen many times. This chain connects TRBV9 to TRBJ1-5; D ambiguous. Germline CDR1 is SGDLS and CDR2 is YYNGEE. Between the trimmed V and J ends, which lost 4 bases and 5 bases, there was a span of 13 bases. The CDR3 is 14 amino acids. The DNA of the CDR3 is TGTGCCAGCAGCCCCTCGGCACGAGATCAGCCCCAGCATTTT. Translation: CASSPSARDQPQHF.

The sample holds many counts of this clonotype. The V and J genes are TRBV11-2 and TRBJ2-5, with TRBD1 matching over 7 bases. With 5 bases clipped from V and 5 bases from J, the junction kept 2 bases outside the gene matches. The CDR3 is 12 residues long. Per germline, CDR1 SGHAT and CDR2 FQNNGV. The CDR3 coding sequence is TGTGCCAGCAGCGAGACAGGGGAGACCCAGTACTTC. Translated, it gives CASSETGETQYF.

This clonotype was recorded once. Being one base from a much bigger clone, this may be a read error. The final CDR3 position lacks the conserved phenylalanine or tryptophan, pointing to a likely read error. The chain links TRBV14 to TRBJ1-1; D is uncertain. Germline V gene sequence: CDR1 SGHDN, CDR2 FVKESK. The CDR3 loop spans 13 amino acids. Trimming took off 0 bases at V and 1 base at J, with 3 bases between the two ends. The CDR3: CASSQEANTEAFV. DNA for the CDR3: TGTGCCAGCAGCCAAGAGGCGAACACTGAAGCTTTCGTT.

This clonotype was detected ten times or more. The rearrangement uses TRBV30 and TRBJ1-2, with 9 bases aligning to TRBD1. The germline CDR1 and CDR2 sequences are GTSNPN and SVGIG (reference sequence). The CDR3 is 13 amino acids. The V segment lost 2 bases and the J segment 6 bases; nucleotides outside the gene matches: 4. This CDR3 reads CAWSNRGLDGYTF. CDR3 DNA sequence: TGTGCCTGGAGTAACAGGGGGCTTGATGGCTACACCTTC.

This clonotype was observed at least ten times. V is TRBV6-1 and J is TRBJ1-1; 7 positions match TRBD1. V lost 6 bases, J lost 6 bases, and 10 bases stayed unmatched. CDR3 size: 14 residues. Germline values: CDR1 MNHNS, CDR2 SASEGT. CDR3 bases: TGTGCCAGCAGCTCGTCCAGGGGGAGATCTGAAGCTTTCTTT. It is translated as CASSSSRGRSEAFF.

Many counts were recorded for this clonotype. CDR3 sequence (DNA): TGTGCCAGCAGCTTAGACCGAACCTCTGGGGCCAACGTCCTGACTTTC. It specifies CASSLDRTSGANVLTF. The rearrangement uses TRBV11-2 and TRBJ2-6; no clear D gene. Germline V gene lookup returns CDR1 SGHAT and CDR2 FQNNGV. CDR3 size: 16 residues. Trimming removed 0 bases at V and 0 bases at J, with 6 bases between.

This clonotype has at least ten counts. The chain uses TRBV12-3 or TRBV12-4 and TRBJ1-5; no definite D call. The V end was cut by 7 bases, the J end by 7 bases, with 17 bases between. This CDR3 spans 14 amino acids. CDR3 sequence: CASTIDTGSQPQHF. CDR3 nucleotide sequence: TGTGCCAGCACCATTGATACCGGTAGCCAGCCCCAGCATTTT.

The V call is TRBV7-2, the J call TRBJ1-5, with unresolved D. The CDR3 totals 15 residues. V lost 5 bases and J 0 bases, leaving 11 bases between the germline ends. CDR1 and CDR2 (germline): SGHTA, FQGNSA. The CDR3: CASSPRQDSNQPQHF. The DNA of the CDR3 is TGTGCCAGCAGCCCAAGACAAGATAGCAATCAGCCCCAGCATTTT.

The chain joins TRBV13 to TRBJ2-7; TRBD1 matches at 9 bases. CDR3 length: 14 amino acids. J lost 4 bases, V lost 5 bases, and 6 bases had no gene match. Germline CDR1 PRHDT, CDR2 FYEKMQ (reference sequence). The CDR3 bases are TGTGCCAGCAGCATGTCGGGACAGGGATACGAGCAGTACTTC. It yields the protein CASSMSGQGYEQYF. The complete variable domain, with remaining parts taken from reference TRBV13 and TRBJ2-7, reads AAGVIQSPRHLIKEKRETATLKCYPIPRHDTVYWYQQGPGQDPQFLISFYEKMQSDKGSIPDRFSAQQFSDYHSELNMSSLELGDSALYFCASSMSGQGYEQYFGPGTRLTVT.

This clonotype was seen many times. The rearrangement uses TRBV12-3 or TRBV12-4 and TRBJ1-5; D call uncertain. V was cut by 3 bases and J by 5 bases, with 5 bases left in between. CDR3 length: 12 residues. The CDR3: CASSFYDQPQHF. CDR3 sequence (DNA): TGTGCCAGCAGTTTCTATGATCAGCCCCAGCATTTT.